This passage covers 30 T cell receptor beta chains from one sample sequenced in a study of blood T cell repertoires in COVID-19 (TCRdb year 2020). Library construction relied on the immunoSEQ multiplex PCR assay. Entries here come from immuneACCESS through TCRdb and include only in-frame sequences with V and J called. Some clones fail to appear in such tables; in the studies checked, an unresolved V gene covers under half of the shortfall, and the cause of the remainder is unknown. This sample gives fewer than 250,000 clones in total; about 85% of them show up just once. The ten top clones hold around 1.1% of the sample. Sequences were obtained from peripheral blood. These receptors were taken from a man aged 25-40 years with acute or convalescent COVID-19.

The genes are TRBV19 and TRBJ2-5, with 8 bases aligning to TRBD2. V shed 1 base and J 1 base; nucleotides not matched to a gene: 5. The CDR3 runs to 16 residues. Germline CDR1 and CDR2: LNHDA and SQIVND (reference sequence). DNA for the CDR3: TGTGCCAGTAGTATAGGTACGGGACTAGTCCAAGAGACCCAGTACTTC. Translated, it gives CASSIGTGLVQETQYF. The whole variable domain, filled in from reference TRBV19 and TRBJ2-5, reads DGGITQSPKYLFRKEGQNVTLSCEQNLNHDAMYWYRQDPGQGLRLIYYSQIVNDFQKGDIAEGYSVSREKKESFPLTVTSAQKNPTAFYLCASSIGTGLVQETQYFGPGTRLLVL.

This clone was seen once. The rearrangement links TRBV6-5 to TRBJ2-6; no reliable D call. CDR3 length: 16 residues. CDR1 is MNHEY, CDR2 SVGAGI, per germline. V gave up 0 bases and J gave up 3 bases, with 9 bases separating them. The chain's CDR3 is CASSYSTAGGANVLTF. The CDR3 DNA is TGTGCCAGCAGTTACTCGACTGCTGGTGGGGCCAACGTCCTGACTTTC.

The genes are TRBV5-6 and TRBJ2-7, with a tentative D call TRBD1 (6 bases). CDR3 length: 16 residues. The V gene's germline CDR1 is SGHDT and CDR2 YYEEEE. V lost 1 base to trimming and J lost 2 bases, with 16 bases between them. The DNA for the CDR3 is TGTGCCAGCAGCTTGCCTCTCTGGGACAACACCTACGAGCAGTACTTC. Amino acids: CASSLPLWDNTYEQYF.

The CDR3 region is CASSTQRNEAFF. The CDR3 DNA sequence: TGTGCCAGTAGCACACAACGAAATGAAGCTTTCTTT. This chain uses TRBV19 with TRBJ1-1, with D uncertain. CDR1 is LNHDA, CDR2 SQIVND, per germline (reference sequence). V was clipped by 6 bases and J by 7 bases, with 12 bases between them. The CDR3 sequence is 12 residues long.

The rearrangement links TRBV9 to TRBJ2-1; a weak D match, TRBD2 (5 bases). Deletions cut 9 bases from V and 0 bases from J, with 16 bases between. Germline V gene sequence: CDR1 SGDLS, CDR2 YYNGEE. The length of the CDR3 is 15 residues. This CDR3 is CATLKAESSYNEQFF. The DNA of the CDR3 is TGTGCCACCCTCAAAGCGGAATCCTCCTACAATGAGCAGTTCTTC. The full variable domain, rest sourced from reference TRBV9 and TRBJ2-1, is DSGVTQTPKHLITATGQRVTLRCSPRSGDLSVYWYQQSLDQGLQFLIQYYNGEERAKGNILERFSAQQFPDLHSELNLSSLELGDSALYFCATLKAESSYNEQFFGPGTRLTVL.

For this clone: The identical CDR3 is also encoded by other nucleotide sequences in the sample. The V gene is TRBV7-6, the J gene TRBJ1-2; TRBD1 matches at 7 bases. Germline CDR1 and CDR2: SGHVS and FNYEAQ. The CDR3 runs 13 residues. V shed 6 bases and J 6 bases; nucleotides not matched to a gene: 7. The DNA for the CDR3 is TGTGCCAGCAGTTCCCAGGGGGTTGATGGCTACACCTTC. As protein: CASSSQGVDGYTF. Using reference TRBV7-6 and TRBJ1-2 for the parts outside the CDR3, the full variable domain is GAGVSQSPRYKVTKRGQDVALRCDPISGHVSLYWYRQALGQGPEFLTYFNYEAQQDKSGLPNDRFSAERPEGSISTLTIQRTEQRDSAMYRCASSSQGVDGYTFGSGTRLTVV.

This chain connects TRBV15 to TRBJ1-5; D unclear. Germline V CDR1 and CDR2: LNHNV, YYDKDF (reference sequence). The CDR3 totals 14 residues. V was clipped by 2 bases and J by 0 bases, with 5 bases between them. For the CDR3, the DNA is TGTGCCACCAGCAGACAAATTAGCAATCAGCCCCAGCATTTT. Amino acid sequence: CATSRQISNQPQHF. The entire variable domain, with the rest obtained from reference TRBV15 and TRBJ1-5, is as follows: DAMVIQNPRYQVTQFGKPVTLSCSQTLNHNVMYWYQQKSSQAPKLLFHYYDKDFNNEADTPDNFQSRRPNTSFCFLDIRSPGLGDTAMYLCATSRQISNQPQHFGDGTRLSIL.

V gene TRBV11-3 combines with J gene TRBJ2-5; a possible D gene is TRBD2 (6 bases). In germline, CDR1 is SGHNT, CDR2 YENEEA. Trimming removed 4 bases at V and 5 bases at J, with 23 bases between. CDR3 length equals 17 residues. The CDR3: CASSSGGLGLGMETQYF. The CDR3 coding sequence is TGTGCCAGCAGCTCCGGTGGACTGGGACTTGGAATGGAGACCCAGTACTTC.

The chain couples TRBV7-9 to TRBJ2-3; D unresolved. CDR1 is SEHNR and CDR2 is FQNEAQ in the germline V gene (reference sequence). The CDR3 loop spans 12 amino acids. V was cut by 5 bases and J by 7 bases, with 10 bases left in between. The CDR3 here is CASSEDLHTQYF. CDR3 bases: TGTGCCAGCAGCGAAGACTTACATACGCAGTATTTT.

This chain uses TRBV5-1 with TRBJ2-2; weak D call: TRBD1 (6 bases). Germline CDR1 is SGHRS and CDR2 is YFSETQ. CDR3 size: 15 residues. V was pared by 4 bases and J by 4 bases, with 14 bases between. The CDR3 is CASSPNQGFTGELFF. CDR3 coding DNA: TGCGCCAGCAGCCCCAATCAGGGGTTCACCGGGGAGCTGTTTTTT.

The genes are TRBV3-1 (or the pseudogene TRBV3-2) and TRBJ1-2; 7 bases match TRBD1. The germline gives CDR1 LGHDT, CDR2 YNNKEL (reference sequence). This CDR3 has 14 amino acids. The junction had 7 bases not matched to a gene; V was cut back by 4 bases and J by 5 bases. DNA of the CDR3: TGTGCCAGCAGCCCCAGGACAGGCCTATATGGCTACACCTTC. It specifies CASSPRTGLYGYTF.

The chain is built from TRBV19 and TRBJ1-6; 9 positions match TRBD1. The CDR3 extends over 16 amino acids. CDR1 and CDR2 from the germline V gene are LNHDA and SQIVND (reference sequence). J was trimmed by 10 bases and V by 5 bases; bases with no gene match: 12. The chain's CDR3 is CASSRTGQGNSSPLHF. Written as DNA, the CDR3 is TGTGCCAGTAGTCGCACCGGACAGGGGAATAGCTCACCCCTCCACTTT. The variable domain in full, completed from reference TRBV19 and TRBJ1-6, reads DGGITQSPKYLFRKEGQNVTLSCEQNLNHDAMYWYRQDPGQGLRLIYYSQIVNDFQKGDIAEGYSVSREKKESFPLTVTSAQKNPTAFYLCASSRTGQGNSSPLHFGNGTRLTVT.

J is TRBJ2-7 and V is TRBV21-1; the D call in the table, TRBD2, was not verified against the DNA. TRBV21-1 is recorded as a pseudogene. The CDR3 is 17 amino acids. The CDR3 DNA sequence: TGTGCCAGCAGGAACCCCCCTCATCGGGGGGGGTTATGGGAGCAGTACTTC. Its translation: CASRNPPHRGGLWEQYF.

This clone appeared a single time. V gene TRBV2 combines with J gene TRBJ1-2, with 7 bases matching TRBD1. V was clipped by 7 bases and J by 3 bases; unmatched bases: 8. The CDR3 runs to 14 residues. The germline CDR1 and CDR2 sequences are SNHLY and FYNNEI. CDR3 in amino acids: CASTRGQGHYGYTF. Here the CDR3 DNA reads TGTGCCAGCACGAGGGGGCAGGGACACTATGGCTACACCTTC.

The rearrangement joins TRBV3-1 (or the pseudogene TRBV3-2) to TRBJ1-6, with 9 positions matching TRBD1. Germline loops: CDR1 LGHDT, CDR2 YNNKEL (reference sequence). Trimming removed 0 bases from V and 7 bases from J; junction bases left unmatched: 7. This CDR3 spans 17 amino acids. DNA of the CDR3: TGTGCCAGCAGCCAAGATAGGACCGGGACAGGGAATTCACCCCTCCACTTT. Translation: CASSQDRTGTGNSPLHF.

V and J are TRBV19 and TRBJ2-5; 7 bases align to TRBD1. Germline V gene sequence: CDR1 LNHDA, CDR2 SQIVND (reference sequence). V was clipped by 6 bases and J by 5 bases; unmatched bases: 6. The CDR3 is 13 residues long. The CDR3 here is CASRRQGRETQYF. For the CDR3, the DNA is TGTGCCAGTAGAAGACAGGGCAGGGAGACCCAGTACTTC. The full variable domain, its missing parts supplied by reference TRBV19 and TRBJ2-5, is DGGITQSPKYLFRKEGQNVTLSCEQNLNHDAMYWYRQDPGQGLRLIYYSQIVNDFQKGDIAEGYSVSREKKESFPLTVTSAQKNPTAFYLCASRRQGRETQYFGPGTRLLVL.

About this clone itself: This sample includes further DNA sequences coding for the same CDR3. The rearrangement uses TRBV6-5 and TRBJ1-5, with no clear D. The CDR3 extends over 14 amino acids. Germline V gives CDR1 MNHEY, CDR2 SVGAGI. Trimming removed 0 bases from V and 4 bases from J, with 7 bases in between. CDR3 sequence reads: CASSYSRGNQPQHF. The CDR3, as DNA: TGTGCCAGCAGTTACTCGCGAGGAAATCAGCCCCAGCATTTT.

The rearrangement links TRBV6-5 to TRBJ2-7; D remains ambiguous. Germline assignment: CDR1 MNHEY and CDR2 SVGAGI. Trimming took off 7 bases at V and 7 bases at J, with 17 bases between the two ends. CDR3 length: 13 amino acids. The CDR3 nucleotides read TGTGCCAGCACCGGAGTCCGTTCTTGGGAGCAGTACTTC. Encoded protein: CASTGVRSWEQYF.

On this clone: The same CDR3 can be traced to other DNA sequences in this sample. The chain links TRBV9 to TRBJ1-1; no clear D gene. Germline V gene data show CDR1 as SGDLS and CDR2 as YYNGEE. Trimming left V 0 bases short and J 1 base short, with 7 bases between. This CDR3 comprises 14 residues. The CDR3 here is CASSVGAGNTEAFF. Written as DNA, the CDR3 is TGTGCCAGCAGCGTAGGGGCGGGGAACACTGAAGCTTTCTTT.

The rearrangement links TRBV28 to TRBJ1-2; 7 positions agree with TRBD1. Germline V gene data show CDR1 as MDHEN and CDR2 as SYDVKM. The CDR3 extends over 13 amino acids. V shed 7 bases and J 4 bases; nucleotides not matched to a gene: 6. CDR3 sequence: CASKQGGFYGYTF. For the CDR3, the DNA is TGTGCCAGCAAGCAGGGGGGTTTCTATGGCTACACCTTC.

The rearrangement uses TRBV15 and TRBJ1-6; D ambiguous. Trimming removed 5 bases from V and 8 bases from J, with 16 bases in between. The CDR3 consists of 15 residues. Germline CDR1 LNHNV, CDR2 YYDKDF (reference sequence). CDR3 DNA: TGTGCCACCAGCCGCGTACCGGAGGGAGATTCACCCCTCCACTTT. This encodes CATSRVPEGDSPLHF.

J is TRBJ2-5 and V is TRBV18; D not certain. CDR1 and CDR2 (germline): KGHSH, LQKENI. With 3 bases removed from V and 1 base from J, the gap between germline ends came to 6 bases. This CDR3 region has 13 residues. Here the CDR3 DNA reads TGTGCCAGCTCACCGACACTCCAAGAGACCCAGTACTTC. Its translation: CASSPTLQETQYF.

This clone is a singleton in its sample. The chain joins TRBV7-3 to TRBJ2-5, with D tentatively TRBD1 (6 bases). V lost 4 bases to trimming and J lost 2 bases, with 14 bases between them. Per germline, CDR1 SGHTA and CDR2 FQGTGA. This CDR3 region has 15 residues. CDR3 coding DNA: TGTGCCAGCAGCTCGCTGGGGGCGGCACAAGAGACCCAGTACTTC. Translation gives CASSSLGAAQETQYF.

The rearrangement joins TRBV29-1 to TRBJ1-5; possibly TRBD1 for D (5 bases). The length of the CDR3 is 14 residues. V was shortened by 4 bases and J by 5 bases, with 15 bases between the two germline ends. Germline CDR1 is SQVTM and CDR2 is ANQGSEA. The CDR3 DNA is TGCAGCGTTGTCATGGCAGGAGGGGATCAGCCCCAGCATTTT. Its protein product is CSVVMAGGDQPQHF.

The rearrangement links TRBV4-1 to TRBJ1-5; the D gene is possibly TRBD1 (5 bases). Trimming stripped 0 bases from V and 1 base from J, with 13 bases between. Germline V gene lookup returns CDR1 MGHRA and CDR2 YSYEKL. This CDR3 spans 17 amino acids. The CDR3 DNA is TGCGCCAGCAGCCAAGATACTCTGACAGAAAGCAATCAGCCCCAGCATTTT. Translated: CASSQDTLTESNQPQHF.

The chain couples TRBV7-6 to TRBJ2-7; TRBD1 agrees at 12 bases. The CDR3 is made up of 14 amino acids. Per germline, CDR1 SGHVS and CDR2 FNYEAQ. V trimming: 5 bases; J trimming: 6 bases; junction bases outside the gene matches: 5. CDR3 residues: CASSKGQGAVEQYF. The CDR3 nucleotides read TGTGCCAGCAGCAAGGGACAGGGGGCGGTCGAGCAGTACTTC.

V and J are TRBV11-2 and TRBJ1-2; a weak D match, TRBD1 (5 bases). The CDR3 runs to 13 residues. Germline-derived CDR1 and CDR2 are SGHAT and FQNNGV. The V gene lost 5 bases and the J gene lost 6 bases, with 13 bases spanning the gap. The DNA of the CDR3 is TGTGCCAGCAGCCGACCCTCGGGGGATGGCTACACCTTC. This translates into CASSRPSGDGYTF.

The chain joins TRBV27 to TRBJ2-3; 10 nucleotides agree with TRBD2. This CDR3 has 16 residues. Losses at the gene ends were 3 bases for V and 3 bases for J; bases not matched to a gene: 6. Germline V gene lookup returns CDR1 MNHEY and CDR2 SMNVEV (reference sequence). The CDR3 reads CASSFSLAGGTDTQYF. DNA for the CDR3: TGTGCCAGCAGTTTCTCTTTAGCGGGGGGAACAGATACGCAGTATTTT.

The sample holds a few counts of this clone. The genes are TRBV6-6 and TRBJ1-5; D gene unclear. The CDR3 covers 12 residues. V gave up 4 bases and J gave up 4 bases, with 5 bases separating them. Looked up from germline, CDR1 is MNHNY and CDR2 is SVGAGI (reference sequence). This CDR3 is CASSFQNQPQHF. In DNA form, the CDR3 reads TGTGCCAGCAGTTTTCAGAATCAGCCCCAGCATTTT.

J is TRBJ1-4 and V is TRBV9; 7 nucleotides line up with TRBD1. The CDR3 sequence is 15 residues long. J was trimmed by 7 bases and V by 4 bases; bases with no gene match: 10. Germline V CDR1 and CDR2: SGDLS, YYNGEE. CDR3: CASSPRQGGGEKLFF. The CDR3 region has the DNA TGTGCCAGCAGCCCCCGACAGGGCGGAGGTGAAAAACTGTTTTTT.